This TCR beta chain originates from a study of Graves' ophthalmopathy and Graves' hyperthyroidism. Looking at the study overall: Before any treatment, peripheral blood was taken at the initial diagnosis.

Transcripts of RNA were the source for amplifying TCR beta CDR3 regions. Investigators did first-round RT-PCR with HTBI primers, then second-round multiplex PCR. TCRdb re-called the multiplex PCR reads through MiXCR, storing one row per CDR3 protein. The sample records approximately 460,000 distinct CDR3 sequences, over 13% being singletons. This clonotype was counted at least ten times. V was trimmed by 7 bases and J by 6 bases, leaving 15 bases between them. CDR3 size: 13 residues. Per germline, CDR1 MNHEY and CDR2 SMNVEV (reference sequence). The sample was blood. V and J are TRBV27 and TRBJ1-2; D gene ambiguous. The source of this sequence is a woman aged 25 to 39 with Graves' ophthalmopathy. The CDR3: CASKMGRFDGYTF. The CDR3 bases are TGTGCCAGCAAAATGGGGAGGTTCGATGGCTACACCTTC.